This T cell receptor (beta chain) was sequenced during a study of blood T cell repertoires in COVID-19. Overall study context: T cells, B-cell-depleted T cells, or PBMCs supplied cDNA or gDNA.

The V gene's germline CDR1 is SGHTA and CDR2 FQGNSA. The CDR3 sequence is 15 residues long. With 2 bases clipped from V and 3 bases from J, the junction kept 3 bases outside the gene matches. As handled by the study authors: The authors estimated nucleated cell counts from reference gene primer amplification. Clones were read by immunoSEQ multiplex PCR, and TCRdb kept only the in-frame ones, dropping some. V and J calls and clone size are those listed in that table; D and trimming were worked out from the DNA. The repertoire has around 250,000 clones, approximately 87% of them found once; the top ten carry 6.2%.

The sequenced sample was peripheral blood. This clonotype was obtained from a man aged 55 to 69 with acute or convalescent COVID-19. The chain employs TRBV7-2 and TRBJ2-3; TRBD1 agrees at 9 bases. The DNA of the CDR3 is TGTGCCAGCAGCTTAAGACAGGGGGAAACAGATACGCAGTATTTT. This encodes CASSLRQGETDTQYF.